This T cell receptor (beta chain) was retrieved from a study of CD8 T cells in ankylosing spondylitis. V lost 0 bases to trimming and J lost 1 base, with 3 bases between them. Germline V gene sequence: CDR1 KGHDR, CDR2 SFDVKD. The CDR3 has 14 amino acids. Using quantitative 5'-RACE with molecular barcodes, the authors made TCR beta libraries. MiXCR was run by TCRdb on the 5' RACE reads, yielding one entry per CDR3 protein. The sample includes a few hundred thousand distinct CDR3 sequences, over 15% of them seen just once. This clonotype was seen a few times. The specimen sequenced was blood, either unsorted or a sorted T cell fraction (not recorded which). The clonotype originates from a male donor with ankylosing spondylitis or in good health (not recorded which). The rearrangement links TRBV24-1 to TRBJ2-1; D is undetermined. DNA of the CDR3: TGTGCCACCAGTGATTTGTATTCCTACAATGAGCAGTTCTTC. It is translated as CATSDLYSYNEQFF.